A selection of T cell receptor beta chains follows, all from one sample in a study of T-cell reconstitution after alpha-beta-depleted transplantation in children. TCRdb called the PCR reads again in MiXCR, with one record for every CDR3 protein. Of about 580,000 distinct CDR3 sequences in the sample, 23% are singletons; the top ten hold 13% to 15%. Sequencing was performed on PBMCs, mostly from graft donor cells, taken 360 days after TCRalphabeta/CD19-depleted stem cell transplant. The receptor set was obtained from a boy under two years old who had a stem cell transplant for acute myeloid leukemia, so the T cells may come from the graft donor. The CDR3 runs from the conserved cysteine through the conserved F or W. D genes are given only for firm matches. Size tells how often a clone was seen (once, few, many) or the class of an expanded clone, and some rows leave it out.

J gene | clone size | D gene | V gene | CDR3 DNA | CDR3 protein
TRBJ1-1 | many | - | TRBV20-1 | TGCAGTGCTAGCAAGGGATTAAGAACTGAAGCTTTCTTT | CSASKGLRTEAFF
TRBJ2-3 | few | - | TRBV12-3/TRBV12-4 | TGTGCCAGCAGCGTATCGGTAGATACGCAGTATTTT | CASSVSVDTQYF
TRBJ2-5 | - | TRBD1 | TRBV7-3 | TGTGCCAGCAGCTTAAGAGGGGACAGACAAGAGACCCAGTACTTC | CASSLRGDRQETQYF
TRBJ2-2 | - | - | TRBV4-1 | TGCGCCAGCAGCCAAGAACGGGACACCCCCACCGGGGAGCTGTTTTTT | CASSQERDTPTGELFF
TRBJ2-6 | - | - | TRBV6-1 | TGTGCCAGCAGCCGCGCCTCTGGGGCCAACGTCCTGACTTTC | CASSRASGANVLTF
TRBJ2-1 | - | TRBD1 | TRBV6-1 | TGTGCCAGCAGTGACCCCGGGACAGGGGGAAGGAATGAGCAGTTCTTC | CASSDPGTGGRNEQFF
TRBJ2-5 | few | TRBD1 | TRBV2 | TGTGCCAGCGGCCAGGGGGCGCGGCCAGAGTACTTC | CASGQGARPEYF
TRBJ2-5 | - | TRBD1 | TRBV15 | TGTGCCACCCGGGGACAGAACCAAGAGACCCAGTACTTC | CATRGQNQETQYF
TRBJ2-1 | few | - | TRBV6-2/TRBV6-3 | TGTGCCAGCAGGGCCCATTCGCGGATACCCCTGGGGGATGAGCAGTTCTTC | CASRAHSRIPLGDEQFF
TRBJ1-1 | many | TRBD1 | TRBV20-1 | TGCAGTGCGATACAGGGGGATCTCACTGAAGCTTTCTTT | CSAIQGDLTEAFF
TRBJ1-1 | few | - | TRBV2 | TGTGCCAGCAGTCCACAGGGAGGGGAAACTGAAGCTTTCTTT | CASSPQGGETEAFF
TRBJ2-7 | many | TRBD1 | TRBV11-3 | TGTGCCAGCACCCTTGGGACAGGGGGATACGAGCAGTACTTC | CASTLGTGGYEQYF
TRBJ2-7 | many | TRBD1 | TRBV12-3/TRBV12-4 | TGTGCCAGCAGTGACAGATCCGGGACAGGGAGCGAGCAGTACTTC | CASSDRSGTGSEQYF
TRBJ2-7 | - | TRBD1 | TRBV6-2/TRBV6-3 | TGTGCCAGCAAGGGGACAGGCTTCTACGAGCAGTACTTC | CASKGTGFYEQYF
TRBJ2-1 | few | TRBD1 | TRBV18 | TGTGCCAGCTCACCCATCCCGGGACAGGGGGTTTATAATGAGCAGTTCTTC | CASSPIPGQGVYNEQFF
TRBJ2-7 | - | TRBD2 | TRBV14 | TGTGCCAGCAGTCCTAGCGGGGTCTTAGGCGAGCAGTACTTC | CASSPSGVLGEQYF
TRBJ1-4 | many | - | TRBV29-1 | TGCAGCGTTGCTGATGTTGAAAAACTGTTTTTT | CSVADVEKLFF
TRBJ1-3 | once | - | TRBV6-5 | TGTGCCAGCAGTTATGGAGGCTCTGGAAACTCCATATATTTT | CASSYGGSGNSIYF
TRBJ2-3 | - | - | TRBV15 | TGTGCCACCAGCAGGCGGGATACAGTTGGCACAGATACGCAGTATTTT | CATSRRDTVGTDTQYF
TRBJ1-2 | many | TRBD1 | TRBV27 | TGTGCCAGCAGTATGACAGGGAACAACTATGGCTACACCTTC | CASSMTGNNYGYTF
TRBJ2-6 | - | TRBD1 | TRBV7-9 | TGTGCCAGCAGCTTAAAGGGACAGGGCACCGGGGCCAACGTCCTGACTTTC | CASSLKGQGTGANVLTF
TRBJ2-5 | - | - | TRBV7-3 | TGTGCCAGCAGCTTAAGAGGGACGAGCGGGTCATCAGAGACCCAGTACTTC | CASSLRGTSGSSETQYF
TRBJ1-6 | few | TRBD1 | TRBV28 | TGTGCCAGCAGTCCCCCGGACAGGAATTCACCCCTCCACTTT | CASSPPDRNSPLHF
TRBJ2-1 | many | - | TRBV12-3/TRBV12-4 | TGTGCCAGCAGTTTCCCCCTCAATGAGCAGTTCTTC | CASSFPLNEQFF
TRBJ2-5 | many | TRBD1 | TRBV15 | TGTGCCACCAGCACCCAAGGGACAGGCGGGACCCAGTACTTC | CATSTQGTGGTQYF
TRBJ2-1 | - | TRBD2 | TRBV10-3 | TGTGCCATCGAAGCGGGGGCTAACAATGAGCAGTTCTTC | CAIEAGANNEQFF
TRBJ2-7 | - | TRBD1 | TRBV20-1 | TGCAGTGCTAGAGTCGACCCGGGACAGGGGACCTACGAGCTGTACTTC | CSARVDPGQGTYELYF
TRBJ2-2 | few | - | TRBV7-6 | TGTGCCAGCAGCTTCGCCGGGACGTCGGGGACCGGGGAGCTGTTTTTT | CASSFAGTSGTGELFF
TRBJ2-1 | many | - | TRBV7-8 | TGTGCCAGCAGCTTAGCGCGGACAGTCCGCTCCTACAATGAGCAGTTCTTC | CASSLARTVRSYNEQFF
TRBJ2-5 | many | TRBD1 | TRBV20-1 | TGCAGTGCTAGAGCCTGGGACAGGGGAAAGACCCAGTACTTC | CSARAWDRGKTQYF
TRBJ2-1 | many | TRBD1 | TRBV5-5 | TGTGCCAGCAGCTTGGTGACAGGGGGATACAATGAGCAGTTCTTC | CASSLVTGGYNEQFF
TRBJ2-3 | - | TRBD1 | TRBV4-1 | TGCGCCAGCAGCCCTTTCGCCGGGACAGGGGGGACAGATACGCAGTATTTT | CASSPFAGTGGTDTQYF
TRBJ2-7 | many | - | TRBV2 | TGTGCCAGCATTGCATGGCATTACGAGCAGTACTTC | CASIAWHYEQYF
TRBJ2-1 | few | TRBD2 | TRBV20-1 | TGCAGTGCTAGGAGTCCCGGGGGGAGCTCCTACAATGAGCAGTTCTTC | CSARSPGGSSYNEQFF
TRBJ1-1 | many | - | TRBV28 | TGTGCCAGCAGTATAGCAGGTGGCTCCACTGAAGCTTTCTTT | CASSIAGGSTEAFF
TRBJ1-2 | many | - | TRBV4-2 | TGTGCCAGCAGCCAAAAGCAGGGAGGCTACACCTTC | CASSQKQGGYTF